Listed below are T cell receptor beta chains from one sample, sequenced in a study of control samples from healthy donors and cancer patients. Generated by immunoSEQ multiplex PCR, the TCRdb table keeps only in-frame clones and is missing some. The sample shows about 190,000 clones, around 93% of them seen only once. Sequencing used blood. Source of these receptors: a man aged 25-40 years in good health. The CDR3 runs from the conserved cysteine through the conserved F or W. The D gene is left open where the match is weak. A clone size is listed for some rows: how often the clone was seen (once, few, many), or a class if it is expanded.

clone_size j_call v_call d_call cdr3_nt cdr3_aa
NA TRBJ1-5 TRBV5-8 NA TGTGCCAGCAGCTTGTATGATCAGCCCCAGCATTTT CASSLYDQPQHF
NA TRBJ1-2 TRBV10-2 NA TGCGCCAGCACCTCCCCCCCGCCGAGGGTGTCTCAGGATGGCTACACCTTC CASTSPPPRVSQDGYTF
NA TRBJ1-1 TRBV7-9 NA TGTGCCAGCACCCTAGCTGGGTCAGGGAACACTGAAGCTTTCTTT CASTLAGSGNTEAFF
NA TRBJ2-4 TRBV30 NA TGTGCCTGGAGGGGGGGTAACCTAGCCAAAAACATTCAGTACTTC CAWRGGNLAKNIQYF
NA TRBJ2-1 TRBV5-1 NA TGCGCCAGCAGCCGGGATCTGAACAATGAGCAGTTCTTC CASSRDLNNEQFF
once TRBJ2-7 TRBV6-5 NA TGTGCCAGCAGCCGCGGGACAGCCTACTACGAGCAGTACTTC CASSRGTAYYEQYF
NA TRBJ1-2 TRBV7-9 NA TGTGCCAGCAGCCTCGTTGGGGGTGGCTATGGCTACACCTTC CASSLVGGGYGYTF
NA TRBJ1-1 TRBV3-1/TRBV3-2 NA TGTGCCAGCAGCCATCGTCTGGGGGATGAAGCTTTCTTT CASSHRLGDEAFF
NA TRBJ1-2 TRBV24-1 TRBD1 TGTGCCACCAGTGATTTGAGGACAGGGAGTGGCTACACCTTC CATSDLRTGSGYTF
NA TRBJ1-4 TRBV5-5 NA TGTGCCAGCAGGCGACCCGGGACTTCTAATGAAAAACTGTTTTTT CASRRPGTSNEKLFF
NA TRBJ2-1 TRBV27 TRBD1 TGTGCCAGCAGTTTAGGATCGACAGGGTTCTACAATGAGCAGTTCTTC CASSLGSTGFYNEQFF
NA TRBJ1-4 TRBV29-1 NA TGCAGCGTTGGCAGGGACGAAAAACTGTTTTTT CSVGRDEKLFF
NA TRBJ2-3 TRBV7-2 NA TGTGCCAGCAGCTCCGATTGGGGGACAGATACGCAGTATTTT CASSSDWGTDTQYF
NA TRBJ2-4 TRBV6-1 NA TGTGCCAGCAGTGAATCCCAGGGTGGAATCACCAAAAACATTCAGTACTTC CASSESQGGITKNIQYF
NA TRBJ1-5 TRBV7-9 NA TGTGCCAGCAGCCCACCGGGGCCCTCTTCAGGTCAGCCCCAGCATTTT CASSPPGPSSGQPQHF
once TRBJ2-7 TRBV10-3 TRBD2 TGTGCCATCAGTGTTGAGCTAGCGGGGTGGGAGCAGTACTTC CAISVELAGWEQYF
NA TRBJ1-5 TRBV11-2 TRBD1 TGTGCCAGCAGCAAACAGGGGTATTCGCCCCAGCATTTT CASSKQGYSPQHF
once TRBJ2-5 TRBV7-2 TRBD1 TGTGCCAGCAGCTTAGCACCTGGACAGGGGGCTTGGGAGACCCAGTACTTC CASSLAPGQGAWETQYF
NA TRBJ1-5 TRBV19 TRBD1 TGTGCCAGTGGAGGACAGGGGATATATAGCAATCAGCCCCAGCATTTT CASGGQGIYSNQPQHF
NA TRBJ2-1 TRBV15 TRBD2 TGTGCCACCAGCAGGGCGGGGGACCTATACAATGAGCAGTTCTTC CATSRAGDLYNEQFF
NA TRBJ1-6 TRBV5-4 TRBD1 TGTGCCAGCAGCTCCGGACAGGGAACGAATTCACCCCTCCACTTT CASSSGQGTNSPLHF
NA TRBJ2-7 TRBV15 NA TGTGCCACCAGCTACAAGGACAACTACGAGCAGTACTTC CATSYKDNYEQYF
NA TRBJ1-5 TRBV13 TRBD1 TGTGCCAGCAGCTCGAGGACAGGTGGGGATCAGCCCCAGCATTTT CASSSRTGGDQPQHF
NA TRBJ1-1 TRBV27 NA TGTGCCAGCAGTTCGGGCAGGGCCAACATGAACACTGAAGCTTTCTTT CASSSGRANMNTEAFF
NA TRBJ2-1 TRBV19 TRBD2 TGTGCCAGTACTCGCTTGGGGGGGGATGACAATGAGCAGTTCTTC CASTRLGGDDNEQFF
NA TRBJ1-2 TRBV5-5 NA TGTGCCAGCAGCTTGGGGGGCAGGGCATTTAACTATGGCTACACCTTC CASSLGGRAFNYGYTF
NA TRBJ2-1 TRBV5-1 TRBD1 TGCGCCAGCAGCTTGGGAGGGACAGCTTACAATGAGCAGTTCTTC CASSLGGTAYNEQFF
NA TRBJ2-5 TRBV9 TRBD1 TGTGCCAGCAGCGCATCCGGGACAGCCCAAGAGACCCAGTACTTC CASSASGTAQETQYF
few TRBJ2-7 TRBV5-1 NA TGCGCCAGCAGCTTGGCTCCTCCTTCCTACGAGCAGTACTTC CASSLAPPSYEQYF
NA TRBJ2-3 TRBV6-5 NA TGTGCCAGCAGAATACAGGGAGGGGTTGCAGATACGCAGTATTTT CASRIQGGVADTQYF
once TRBJ2-1 TRBV5-4 TRBD1 TGTGCCAGCAGCTTGCGGGCAGGGGGTGGGAATGAGCAGTTCTTC CASSLRAGGGNEQFF
NA TRBJ1-1 TRBV5-1 TRBD1 TGCGCCAGCAGCTTGGAAGGGACAGGCGGAAGAAGGAACACTGAAGCTTTCTTT CASSLEGTGGRRNTEAFF
NA TRBJ1-2 TRBV7-9 NA TGTGCCAGCAGAAGCCGGGGCGATACGTATGGCTACACCTTC CASRSRGDTYGYTF
NA TRBJ1-2 TRBV25-1 NA TGTGCCAGCATCGGCGGTGACTATGGCTACACCTTC CASIGGDYGYTF
NA TRBJ2-3 TRBV7-7 NA TGTGCCAGCAGCTTCAAGGTCACAGATACGCAGTATTTT CASSFKVTDTQYF
once TRBJ1-2 TRBV5-6 NA TGTGCCAGCAGCGTGGGAAGCGTTGGCTATGGCTACACCTTC CASSVGSVGYGYTF
NA TRBJ1-5 TRBV2 NA TGTGCCAGCAGTGAAGCGCTTTTTCGTACAGAGCCCCAGCATTTT CASSEALFRTEPQHF
few TRBJ1-6 TRBV2 NA TGTGCCAGCAGTATCACTAATTCACCCCTCCACTTT CASSITNSPLHF